This paragraph covers one TCR beta chain sequence. Antigen specificity is unknown. Method: immunoSEQ multiplex PCR; TCRdb's copy keeps in-frame clones and lacks some. Here the sample spans about 36,000 clones, 60% to 80% being singletons. The germline V gene encodes CDR1 LNHDA and CDR2 SQIVND (reference sequence). V lost 4 bases and J lost 4, with 16 bases in between. This CDR3 has 15 amino acids. This sample is part of a study of OX40 agonist ivuxolimab in advanced cancers. Study-level findings and limits: The antigen specificity of the peripheral T cells (those that were expanded) was not determined.

The receptor's source is an adult with an advanced solid tumor such as melanoma, head and neck, liver or kidney cancer. The chain is built from TRBV19 and TRBJ1-2; D is unresolved. The sample here was CD4+ or CD8+ T cells sorted from blood, taken in a trial of the OX40 agonist ivuxolimab. The CDR3: CASSTDPVDPYGYTF. The DNA of the CDR3 is TGTGCCAGTAGTACCGACCCTGTGGATCCCTATGGCTACACCTTC.